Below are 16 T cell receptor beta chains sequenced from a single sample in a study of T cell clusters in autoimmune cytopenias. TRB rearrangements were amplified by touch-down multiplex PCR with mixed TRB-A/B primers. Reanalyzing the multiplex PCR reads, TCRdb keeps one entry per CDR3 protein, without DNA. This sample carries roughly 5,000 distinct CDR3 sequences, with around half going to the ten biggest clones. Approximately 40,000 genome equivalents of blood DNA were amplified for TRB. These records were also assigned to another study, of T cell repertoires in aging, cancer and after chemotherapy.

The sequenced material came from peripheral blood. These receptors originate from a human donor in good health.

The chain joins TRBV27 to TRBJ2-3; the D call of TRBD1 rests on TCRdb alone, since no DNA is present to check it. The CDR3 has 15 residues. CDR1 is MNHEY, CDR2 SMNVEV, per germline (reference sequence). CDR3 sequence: CASSFETGGYDTQYF.

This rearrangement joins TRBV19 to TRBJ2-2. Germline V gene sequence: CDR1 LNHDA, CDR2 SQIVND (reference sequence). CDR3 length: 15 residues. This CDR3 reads CASSIGSPIPGELFF.

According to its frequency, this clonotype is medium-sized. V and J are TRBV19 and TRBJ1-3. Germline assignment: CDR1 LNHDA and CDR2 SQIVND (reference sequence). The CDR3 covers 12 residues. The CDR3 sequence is CASGTTGNTIYF.

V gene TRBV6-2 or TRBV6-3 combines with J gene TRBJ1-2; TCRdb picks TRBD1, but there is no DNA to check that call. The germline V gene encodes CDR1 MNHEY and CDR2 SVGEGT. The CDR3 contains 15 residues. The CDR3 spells CASSYTGTGILGYTF.

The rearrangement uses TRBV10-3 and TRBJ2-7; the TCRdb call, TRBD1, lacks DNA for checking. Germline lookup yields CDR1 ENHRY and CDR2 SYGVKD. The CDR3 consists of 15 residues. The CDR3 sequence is CAISESPYRQYEQYF.

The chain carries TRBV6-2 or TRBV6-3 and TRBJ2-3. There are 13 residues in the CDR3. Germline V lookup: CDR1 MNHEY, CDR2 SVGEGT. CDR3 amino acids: CASSYGITDTQYF.

The CDR3 sequence is CASSIPRGMNTEAFF. J is TRBJ1-1 and V is TRBV19; TCRdb's D call, TRBD1, is unchecked because there is no DNA. CDR1 and CDR2 (germline): LNHDA, SQIVND (reference sequence). CDR3 size: 15 residues.

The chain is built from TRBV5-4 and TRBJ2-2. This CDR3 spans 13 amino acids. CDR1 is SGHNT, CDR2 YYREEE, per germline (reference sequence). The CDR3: CAVTGSSTGELFF.

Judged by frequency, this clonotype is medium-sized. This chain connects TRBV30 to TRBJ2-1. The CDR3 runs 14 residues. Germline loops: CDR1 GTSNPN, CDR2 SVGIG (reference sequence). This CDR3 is CAWSVSAANNEQFF.

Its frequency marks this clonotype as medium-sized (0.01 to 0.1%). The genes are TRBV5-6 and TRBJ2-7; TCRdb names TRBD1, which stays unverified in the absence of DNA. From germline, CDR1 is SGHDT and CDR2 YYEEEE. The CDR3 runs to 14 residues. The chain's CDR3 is CASSGTGTGNHEYF.

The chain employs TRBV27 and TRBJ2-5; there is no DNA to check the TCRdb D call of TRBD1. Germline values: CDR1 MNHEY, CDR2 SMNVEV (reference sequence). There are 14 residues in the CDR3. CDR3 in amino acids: CASSLGQPQETQYF.

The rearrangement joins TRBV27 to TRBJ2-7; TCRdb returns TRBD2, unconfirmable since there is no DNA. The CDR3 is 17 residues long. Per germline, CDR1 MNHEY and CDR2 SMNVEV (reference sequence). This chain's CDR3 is CASSLRALAGAFREQYF.

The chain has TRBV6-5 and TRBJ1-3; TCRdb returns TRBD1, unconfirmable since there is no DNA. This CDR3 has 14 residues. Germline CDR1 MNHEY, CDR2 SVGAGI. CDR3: CASSATGNGNTIYF.

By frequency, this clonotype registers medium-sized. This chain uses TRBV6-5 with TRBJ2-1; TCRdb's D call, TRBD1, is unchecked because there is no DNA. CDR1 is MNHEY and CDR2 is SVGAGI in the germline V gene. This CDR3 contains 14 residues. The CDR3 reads CASSGQGDYNEQFF.

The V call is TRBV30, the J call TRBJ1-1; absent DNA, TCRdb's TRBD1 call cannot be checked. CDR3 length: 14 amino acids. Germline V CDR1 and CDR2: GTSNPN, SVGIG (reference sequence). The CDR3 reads CAWREGQLNTEAFF.

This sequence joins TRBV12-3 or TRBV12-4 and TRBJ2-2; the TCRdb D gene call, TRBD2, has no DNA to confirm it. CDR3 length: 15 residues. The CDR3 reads CASSPRGYNTGELFF.